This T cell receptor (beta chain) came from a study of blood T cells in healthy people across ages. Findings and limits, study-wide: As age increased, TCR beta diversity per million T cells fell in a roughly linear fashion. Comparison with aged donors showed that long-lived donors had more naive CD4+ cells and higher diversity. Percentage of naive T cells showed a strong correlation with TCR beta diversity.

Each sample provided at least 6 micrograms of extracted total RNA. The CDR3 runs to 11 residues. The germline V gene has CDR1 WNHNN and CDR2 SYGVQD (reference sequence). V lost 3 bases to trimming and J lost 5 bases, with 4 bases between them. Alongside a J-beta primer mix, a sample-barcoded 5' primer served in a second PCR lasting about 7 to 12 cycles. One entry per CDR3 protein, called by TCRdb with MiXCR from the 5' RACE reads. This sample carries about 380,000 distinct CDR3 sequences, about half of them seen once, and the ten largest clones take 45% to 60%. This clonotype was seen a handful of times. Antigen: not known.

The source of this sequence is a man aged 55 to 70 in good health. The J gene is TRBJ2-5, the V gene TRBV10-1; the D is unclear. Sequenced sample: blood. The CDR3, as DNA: TGCGCCAGCAGTGACGGGGAGACCCAGTACTTC. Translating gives CASSDGETQYF.